This T cell receptor beta chain was identified in a study of blood T cell repertoires in COVID-19. CDR1 and CDR2 from the germline V gene are KGHSH and LQKENI. V was clipped by 4 bases and J by 0 bases; unmatched bases: 7. The CDR3 loop spans 16 amino acids. In the study's own analysis: By means of reference gene primer amplification, nucleated cell counts were estimated. Only in-frame clones appear in the TCRdb table, and some are missing; sequencing was by immunoSEQ multiplex PCR. V and J calls and clone size are given by that table; D and trimming were obtained from the DNA. The sample carries 220,000 or so clones, 92% recorded once.

The chain is built from TRBV18 and TRBJ2-7; 9 positions agree with TRBD1. Specimen: peripheral blood. This sequence was found in a man aged 55 to 69 with COVID-19, enrolled during active disease. The CDR3 loop reads CASSLTRDRDSYEQYF. The CDR3 nucleotides are TGTGCCAGCTCACTGACTAGGGACAGGGACTCCTACGAGCAGTACTTC.